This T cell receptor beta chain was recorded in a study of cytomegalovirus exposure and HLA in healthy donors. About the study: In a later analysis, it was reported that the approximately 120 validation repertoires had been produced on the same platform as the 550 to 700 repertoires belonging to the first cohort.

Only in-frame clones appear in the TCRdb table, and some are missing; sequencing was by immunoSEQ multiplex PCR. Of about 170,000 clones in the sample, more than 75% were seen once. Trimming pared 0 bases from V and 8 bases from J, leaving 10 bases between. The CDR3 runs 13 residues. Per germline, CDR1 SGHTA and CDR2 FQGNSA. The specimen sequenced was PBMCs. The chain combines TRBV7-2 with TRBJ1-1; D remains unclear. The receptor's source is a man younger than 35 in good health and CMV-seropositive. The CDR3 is CASSLALYREAFF. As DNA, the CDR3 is TGTGCCAGCAGCTTAGCGCTCTACAGAGAAGCTTTCTTT. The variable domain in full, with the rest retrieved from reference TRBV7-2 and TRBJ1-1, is GAGVSQSPSNKVTEKGKDVELRCDPISGHTALYWYRQSLGQGLEFLIYFQGNSAPDKSGLPSDRFSAERTGGSVSTLTIQRTQQEDSAVYLCASSLALYREAFFGQGTRLTVV.